A single sample gave rise to the 21 T cell receptor beta chains below, sequenced in a study of cytotoxic CD8 clonotypes in ibrutinib-treated CLL. Data came from immunoSEQ multiplex PCR; TCRdb stores just in-frame clones and leaves some out. The table lists some 200,000 clones, 70% to 75% of them singletons. The starting material was PBMCs, obtained after 12 months of ibrutinib treatment. The receptors stem from a human donor with chronic lymphocytic leukemia.

A single count supports this clone. V and J are TRBV9 and TRBJ1-2, with D hard to call. CDR1 is SGDLS, CDR2 YYNGEE, per germline. CDR3 length: 15 amino acids. Trimming stripped 3 bases from V and 6 bases from J, with 18 bases between. As DNA, the CDR3 is TGTGCCAGCAGCGCCAAGGAAACTGGGAGAAATGGCTACACCTTC. Its translation: CASSAKETGRNGYTF.

V gene TRBV7-3 combines with J gene TRBJ1-1, with D uncertain. In germline, CDR1 is SGHTA, CDR2 FQGTGA. The V gene lost 2 bases and the J gene lost 1 base, with 8 bases spanning the gap. This CDR3 is 14 amino acids long. For the CDR3, the DNA is TGTGCCAGCAGCTTAGGGCACTCGAACACTGAAGCTTTCTTT. Translating gives CASSLGHSNTEAFF.

J is TRBJ2-7 and V is TRBV19, with 11 positions matching TRBD1. This CDR3 has 14 amino acids. CDR1 LNHDA and CDR2 SQIVND come from the germline V gene (reference sequence). With 5 bases clipped from V and 3 bases from J, the junction kept 3 bases outside the gene matches. In DNA form, the CDR3 reads TGTGCCAGTAGTCCGGGACAGGGGGTCTACGAGCAGTACTTC. Translation gives CASSPGQGVYEQYF.

The rearrangement joins TRBV9 to TRBJ2-1, with 7 bases that match TRBD1. The germline V gene encodes CDR1 SGDLS and CDR2 YYNGEE. J lost 8 bases, V lost 0 bases, and 5 bases had no gene match. The CDR3 is made up of 14 amino acids. The CDR3 protein is CASSVVTGRDEQFF. The CDR3 DNA follows: TGTGCCAGCAGCGTAGTGACAGGGCGGGATGAGCAGTTCTTC.

The chain joins TRBV4-2 to TRBJ1-6, with 8 positions matching TRBD1. V shed 5 bases and J 3 bases; nucleotides not matched to a gene: 6. CDR1 LGHNA and CDR2 YNFKEQ come from the germline V gene. CDR3 length: 16 residues. CDR3 loop: CASSKWTGSYNSPLHF. For the CDR3, the DNA is TGTGCCAGCAGCAAATGGACAGGGAGCTATAATTCACCCCTCCACTTT.

This clone was picked up one time. The chain recombines TRBV6-6 with TRBJ1-3; D unclear. The germline gives CDR1 MNHNY, CDR2 SVGAGI (reference sequence). The length of the CDR3 is 13 residues. The V end was cut by 6 bases, the J end by 7 bases, with 13 bases between. The CDR3 reads CASSLYRGNTIYF. Written as DNA, the CDR3 is TGTGCCAGCAGCCTATATCGAGGGAACACCATATATTTT.

This clone has a handful of counts. The rearrangement uses TRBV2 and TRBJ2-5; 7 bases are a match to TRBD1. The V and J ends lost 7 bases and 5 bases, in that order; junction bases with no gene match: 13. The CDR3 runs 15 residues. The germline gives CDR1 SNHLY, CDR2 FYNNEI. The CDR3 nucleotides read TGTGCCAGCATGAAGACAGGGTCTTCGGGCGAGACCCAGTACTTC. Its protein is CASMKTGSSGETQYF.

The chain couples TRBV6-1 to TRBJ2-7; D is possibly TRBD2 (5 bases). The length of the CDR3 is 12 residues. CDR1 and CDR2 (germline): MNHNS, SASEGT. V was cut by 7 bases and J by 3 bases, with 10 bases left in between. CDR3 sequence reads: CASTEVSYEQYF. DNA for the CDR3: TGTGCCAGCACGGAGGTCAGCTACGAGCAGTACTTC.

This chain uses TRBV30 with TRBJ1-1; D remains ambiguous. The CDR3 is made up of 15 amino acids. Per germline, CDR1 GTSNPN and CDR2 SVGIG (reference sequence). Trimming stripped 2 bases from V and 0 bases from J, with 13 bases between. CDR3 sequence reads: CAWSPRPLMNTEAFF. The CDR3 coding sequence is TGTGCCTGGAGTCCACGACCGCTTATGAACACTGAAGCTTTCTTT.

The chain has TRBV9 and TRBJ2-7; D possibly uses TRBD1 or TRBD2 (6 bases each). The CDR3 covers 16 residues. Trimming took 4 bases from V and 4 from J, leaving 21 bases between them. Germline V gives CDR1 SGDLS, CDR2 YYNGEE. CDR3 bases: TGTGCCAGCAGCCAAGGGGGAACGGGAGCATGGTACGAGCAGTACTTC. It is translated as CASSQGGTGAWYEQYF. Full variable domain (rest looked up from reference TRBV9 and TRBJ2-7): DSGVTQTPKHLITATGQRVTLRCSPRSGDLSVYWYQQSLDQGLQFLIQYYNGEERAKGNILERFSAQQFPDLHSELNLSSLELGDSALYFCASSQGGTGAWYEQYFGPGTRLTVT.

This clone was counted between two and nine times. DNA for the CDR3: TGTGCCAGCAGCTTTCGGACAGGGGGAATGGAGGGCTACACCTTC. It specifies CASSFRTGGMEGYTF. The rearrangement joins TRBV11-2 to TRBJ1-2; 10 nucleotides match TRBD1. Per germline, CDR1 SGHAT and CDR2 FQNNGV. V dropped 3 bases and J dropped 8; count of bases not matched to a gene: 9. The CDR3 contains 15 residues.

In this sample, this clone turned up a few times. The sample carries other DNA sequences with the same CDR3. The chain joins TRBV7-2 to TRBJ2-5, with 7 bases lining up with TRBD1. The J segment lost 5 bases and the V segment lost 7 bases, leaving 10 bases of the junction unmatched. Germline CDR1 reads SGHTA; CDR2 reads FQGNSA. This CDR3 has 14 amino acids. CDR3 coding DNA: TGTGCCAGCAAAGGGACAGCGGATATCGAGACCCAGTACTTC. This encodes CASKGTADIETQYF.

The chain couples TRBV5-6 to TRBJ1-1; D gene unclear. This CDR3 is built from 17 residues. Germline V lookup: CDR1 SGHDT, CDR2 YYEEEE. Trimming took 3 bases from V and 6 from J, leaving 24 bases between them. This CDR3 reads CASSSTNILKQDAEAFF. The CDR3 region has the DNA TGTGCCAGCAGCTCTACCAATATCCTGAAGCAGGACGCTGAAGCTTTCTTT.

The chain couples TRBV19 to TRBJ1-5; D remains ambiguous. The V end lost 8 bases, the J end lost 2 bases, and 13 bases lay between the germline ends. This CDR3 has 14 residues. Germline lookup yields CDR1 LNHDA and CDR2 SQIVND (reference sequence). The CDR3 DNA follows: TGTGCCAGTGGTCTCGCGGCTGGCAATCAGCCCCAGCATTTT. Its translation: CASGLAAGNQPQHF.

The chain couples TRBV28 to TRBJ2-4; tentative D call: TRBD2 (5 bases). Germline V gene lookup returns CDR1 MDHEN and CDR2 SYDVKM. Trimming shortened V by 5 bases and J by 3 bases, and 11 bases separated the two germline ends. The CDR3 consists of 14 residues. The CDR3 spells CASSPEAVKNIQYF. CDR3 bases: TGTGCCAGCAGTCCGGAGGCGGTCAAAAACATTCAGTACTTC.

The chain combines TRBV6-1 with TRBJ2-3; D ambiguous. Per the germline V gene, CDR1 is MNHNS and CDR2 is SASEGT. The CDR3 sequence is 14 residues long. V lost 4 bases and J 0 bases, leaving 8 bases between the germline ends. This CDR3 is CASSVMISTDTQYF. DNA of the CDR3: TGTGCCAGCAGTGTAATGATTAGCACAGATACGCAGTATTTT.

The chain uses TRBV11-2 and TRBJ2-1, with no clear D. Germline V gives CDR1 SGHAT, CDR2 FQNNGV. The CDR3 is made up of 12 amino acids. Trimming took off 3 bases at V and 7 bases at J, with 7 bases between the two ends. The CDR3 region has the DNA TGTGCCAGCAGCTTCGTGGGAAATGAGCAGTTCTTC. It specifies CASSFVGNEQFF. The full variable domain, in which reference TRBV11-2 and TRBJ2-1 provide the parts outside the CDR3, is EAGVAQSPRYKIIEKRQSVAFWCNPISGHATLYWYQQILGQGPKLLIQFQNNGVVDDSQLPKDRFSAERLKGVDSTLKIQPAKLEDSAVYLCASSFVGNEQFFGPGTRLTVL.

This clone was picked up a small number of times. CDR3 nucleotide sequence: TGTGCCAGCAGCTGGGGACAGGGACTCATGAACACTGAAGCTTTCTTT. Amino acids: CASSWGQGLMNTEAFF. The chain recombines TRBV5-6 with TRBJ1-1, with 9 positions matching TRBD1. Germline V gene data show CDR1 as SGHDT and CDR2 as YYEEEE. The CDR3 runs 16 residues. V shed 3 bases, J shed 0 bases, and the junction held 6 bases outside the gene matches.

The chain uses TRBV4-1 and TRBJ2-3; a possible D gene is TRBD2 (6 bases). CDR1 and CDR2 (germline): MGHRA, YSYEKL. V lost 0 bases and J 5 bases, leaving 12 bases between the germline ends. The CDR3 totals 15 residues. In DNA, the CDR3 is TGCGCCAGCAGCCAAGAAAATCGCGGGAAAGATACGCAGTATTTT. Translated, it gives CASSQENRGKDTQYF.

This rearrangement joins TRBV29-1 to TRBJ2-2; possible D gene TRBD2, 5 bases. With 1 base removed from V and 5 bases from J, the gap between germline ends came to 14 bases. This CDR3 region has 15 residues. Germline V lookup: CDR1 SQVTM, CDR2 ANQGSEA. The CDR3 region has the DNA TGCAGCGTTGAAGGCGGGCGGAGCCGAACCGGGGAGCTGTTTTTT. Translating gives CSVEGGRSRTGELFF.

V is TRBV10-2 and J is TRBJ2-1, with D hard to call. The CDR3 loop spans 15 amino acids. Trimming stripped 3 bases from V and 1 base from J, with 10 bases between. CDR1 and CDR2 (germline): WSHSY, SAAADI. CDR3 protein: CASSDLSESYNEQFF. CDR3 nucleotides: TGCGCCAGCAGTGATTTGAGCGAATCCTACAATGAGCAGTTCTTC.